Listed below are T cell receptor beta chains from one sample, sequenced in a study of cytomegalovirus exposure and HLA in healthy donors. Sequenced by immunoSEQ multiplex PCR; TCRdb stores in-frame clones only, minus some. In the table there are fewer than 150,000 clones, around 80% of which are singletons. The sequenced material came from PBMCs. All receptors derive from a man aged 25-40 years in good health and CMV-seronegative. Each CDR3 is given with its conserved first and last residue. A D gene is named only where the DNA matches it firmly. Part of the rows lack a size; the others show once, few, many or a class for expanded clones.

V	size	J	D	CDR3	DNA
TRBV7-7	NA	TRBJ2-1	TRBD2	CASSLDGGADEQFF	TGTGCTAGCAGCTTAGACGGGGGGGCCGATGAGCAGTTCTTC
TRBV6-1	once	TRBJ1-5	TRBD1	CASSEARDRNQPQHF	TGTGCCAGCAGTGAAGCCCGGGACAGAAATCAGCCCCAGCATTTT
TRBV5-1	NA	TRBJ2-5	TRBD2	CASSLLGGTNLQTQYF	TGCGCCAGCAGCTTGCTCGGGGGGACTAATTTGCAGACCCAGTACTTC
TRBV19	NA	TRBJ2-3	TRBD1	CASSMQGQSTDTQYF	TGTGCCAGTAGTATGCAGGGACAGAGCACAGATACGCAGTATTTT
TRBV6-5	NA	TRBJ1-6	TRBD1	CASSYGDRVNSPLHF	TGTGCCAGCAGTTACGGGGACAGGGTGAATTCACCCCTCCACTTT
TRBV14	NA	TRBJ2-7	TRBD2	CASSHGGSIRQYF	TGTGCCAGCAGCCACGGGGGGAGTATTCGGCAGTACTTC
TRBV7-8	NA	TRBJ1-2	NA	CASSLARGGYDYGYTF	TGTGCCAGCAGCTTAGCTCGGGGGGGCTACGACTATGGCTACACCTTC
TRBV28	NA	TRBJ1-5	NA	CASSLPFQPQHF	TGTGCCAGCAGTCTCCCCTTTCAGCCCCAGCATTTT
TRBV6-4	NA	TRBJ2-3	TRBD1	CASTAGQGLADTQYF	TGTGCCAGCACCGCCGGACAGGGTTTGGCAGATACGCAGTATTTT
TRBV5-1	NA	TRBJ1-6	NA	CASSLEVGRDSPLNF	TGCGCCAGCAGCTTGGAGGTGGGGCGGGATTCACCCCTCAACTTT
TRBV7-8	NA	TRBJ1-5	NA	CASSAGSRYQPQHF	TGTGCCAGCAGCGCGGGGTCTCGTTATCAGCCCCAGCATTTT
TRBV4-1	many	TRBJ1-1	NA	CASSQDPGNEAFF	TGCGCCAGCAGCCAAGACCCAGGGAATGAAGCTTTCTTT
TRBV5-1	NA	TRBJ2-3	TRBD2	CASSLVGGGHGDTQYF	TGCGCCAGCAGCTTGGTCGGGGGGGGGCACGGAGATACGCAGTATTTT
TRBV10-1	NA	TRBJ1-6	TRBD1	CASSEYRGGISPLHF	TGCGCCAGCAGTGAGTACAGGGGAGGAATTTCACCCCTCCACTTT
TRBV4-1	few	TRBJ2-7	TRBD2	CASSQGLAGGYEQYF	TGCGCCAGCAGCCAAGGGCTAGCGGGGGGCTACGAGCAGTACTTC
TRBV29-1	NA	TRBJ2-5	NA	CSGRDITGETQYF	TGCAGCGGCAGGGACATTACTGGGGAGACCCAGTACTTC
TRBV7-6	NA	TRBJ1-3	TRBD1	CASSLAPGQGGNTIYF	TGTGCCAGCAGCTTAGCGCCAGGACAGGGCGGAAACACCATATATTTT
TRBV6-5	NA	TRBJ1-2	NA	CASSYKGDYGYTF	TGTGCCAGCAGTTACAAGGGGGACTATGGCTACACCTTC
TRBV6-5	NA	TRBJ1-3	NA	CASGYQGGSGNTIYF	TGTGCCAGCGGTTATCAGGGAGGCTCTGGAAACACCATATATTTT
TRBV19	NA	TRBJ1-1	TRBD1	CASSQDRGLNTEAFF	TGTGCCAGTAGTCAAGACAGGGGCTTGAACACTGAAGCTTTCTTT
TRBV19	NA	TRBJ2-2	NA	CASAGRTGELFF	TGTGCCAGTGCAGGGCGCACCGGGGAGCTGTTTTTT
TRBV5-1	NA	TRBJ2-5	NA	CASSASGVRETQYF	TGCGCCAGCAGCGCGTCAGGGGTGAGAGAGACCCAGTACTTC